Listed here are 16 T cell receptor beta chains from one sample, sequenced in a study of control samples from healthy donors and cancer patients. Data came from immunoSEQ multiplex PCR; TCRdb stores just in-frame clones and leaves some out. Altogether about 150,000 clones are present, approximately 94% being singletons, with the ten largest covering 5.7%. The specimen sequenced was blood. Receptor source: a man in his forties or fifties in good health.

The chain joins TRBV5-6 to TRBJ1-6; D might be TRBD1 (5 bases). CDR3 length equals 13 residues. The V end was cut by 2 bases, the J end by 10 bases, with 10 bases between. The germline gives CDR1 SGHDT, CDR2 YYEEEE. The CDR3 nucleotides are TGTGCCAGCAGCTTTGGGGGAGGCTCACCCCTCCACTTT. It codes for CASSFGGGSPLHF.

The V call is TRBV7-9, the J call TRBJ1-1, with 10 bases matching TRBD1. The CDR3 runs 14 residues. With V trimmed by 5 bases and J by 3 bases, 3 bases remained unmatched. CDR1 and CDR2 (germline): SEHNR, FQNEAQ (reference sequence). The CDR3 sequence: CASSRGTGDTEAFF. CDR3 nucleotide sequence: TGTGCCAGCAGCCGAGGGACAGGGGACACTGAAGCTTTCTTT.

This clone was recorded only once. The gene calls are TRBV19 and TRBJ1-1, with D possibly TRBD1 on 6 matching bases. Germline CDR1 is LNHDA and CDR2 is SQIVND (reference sequence). The CDR3 sequence is 13 residues long. V dropped 5 bases and J dropped 4 bases, with 11 bases sitting between them. For the CDR3, the DNA is TGTGCCAGTAGTGCCACAGGGTCCACTGAAGCTTTCTTT. The encoded protein is CASSATGSTEAFF.

The V gene is TRBV2, the J gene TRBJ1-4; TRBD1 is a possible D gene (6 bases). CDR1 SNHLY and CDR2 FYNNEI come from the germline V gene. The CDR3 length is 14 residues. Deletions cut 5 bases from V and 2 bases from J, with 9 bases between. DNA of the CDR3: TGTGCCAGCAGTAGACAGGTGACTAATGAAAAACTGTTTTTT. Protein product: CASSRQVTNEKLFF.

This clone was picked up one time. V and J are TRBV5-6 and TRBJ2-7, with a weak D call TRBD1 (5 bases). The germline CDR1 and CDR2 sequences are SGHDT and YYEEEE. V shed 2 bases and J shed 5 bases, with 17 bases lying between them. The CDR3 has 15 residues. In DNA, the CDR3 is TGTGCCAGCAGCTTTCCGGACACATTTCCGGACGAGCAGTACTTC. As protein: CASSFPDTFPDEQYF.

The genes are TRBV19 and TRBJ2-1; D gene uncertain. The CDR3 length is 11 residues. Germline V gene data show CDR1 as LNHDA and CDR2 as SQIVND (reference sequence). Trimming removed 4 bases at V and 4 bases at J, with 2 bases between. CDR3 nucleotides: TGTGCCAGTAGTAGATACAATGAGCAGTTCTTC. Protein: CASSRYNEQFF. Full variable domain (remainder filled in from reference TRBV19 and TRBJ2-1): DGGITQSPKYLFRKEGQNVTLSCEQNLNHDAMYWYRQDPGQGLRLIYYSQIVNDFQKGDIAEGYSVSREKKESFPLTVTSAQKNPTAFYLCASSRYNEQFFGPGTRLTVL.

The chain recombines TRBV27 with TRBJ1-5; maybe TRBD1 (5 bases). Trimming shortened V by 8 bases and J by 7 bases, and 21 bases separated the two germline ends. Germline CDR1 and CDR2: MNHEY and SMNVEV (reference sequence). The CDR3 spans 15 residues. CDR3 in amino acids: CASGTGAGRNQPQHF. Here the CDR3 DNA reads TGTGCCAGCGGTACCGGGGCAGGGAGGAACCAGCCCCAGCATTTT.

The chain joins TRBV6-5 to TRBJ1-1; TRBD1 is a possible D gene (5 bases). This CDR3 spans 14 amino acids. Germline loops: CDR1 MNHEY, CDR2 SVGAGI. V was pared by 5 bases and J by 6 bases, with 16 bases between. DNA of the CDR3: TGTGCCAGCAGTCGCACATGGGGGTTCTCTGAAGCTTTCTTT. Translation: CASSRTWGFSEAFF.

CDR3 sequence (DNA): TGTGCCAGCAGCCAAGATCCCGTTTCATACGAGCAGTACTTC. Its translation: CASSQDPVSYEQYF. J is TRBJ2-7 and V is TRBV3-1 (or the pseudogene TRBV3-2); D remains unclear. This CDR3 is 14 amino acids long. V lost 0 bases and J 4 bases, leaving 10 bases between the germline ends. Germline V gives CDR1 LGHDT, CDR2 YNNKEL (reference sequence).

The chain is built from TRBV27 and TRBJ2-7; the D gene could be TRBD1 or TRBD2 (5 bases each). The germline gives CDR1 MNHEY, CDR2 SMNVEV (reference sequence). This CDR3 spans 14 amino acids. The V and J ends lost 3 bases and 3 bases respectively, with 12 bases between them. CDR3 amino acids: CASSLSGTNYEQYF. The CDR3 nucleotides read TGTGCCAGCAGTTTGTCAGGGACCAACTACGAGCAGTACTTC.

V usage is TRBV28 and J usage is TRBJ2-7, with no clear D. This CDR3 comprises 11 residues. The V end lost 6 bases, the J end lost 7 bases, and 10 bases lay between the germline ends. CDR1 is MDHEN, CDR2 SYDVKM, per germline. CDR3 nucleotide sequence: TGTGCCAGCAGCCCCGGGCAGGAGCAGTACTTC. Its protein product is CASSPGQEQYF. The variable domain in full, completed from reference TRBV28 and TRBJ2-7, reads DVKVTQSSRYLVKRTGEKVFLECVQDMDHENMFWYRQDPGLGLRLIYFSYDVKMKEKGDIPEGYSVSREKKERFSLILESASTNQTSMYLCASSPGQEQYFGPGTRLTVT.

The gene calls are TRBV27 and TRBJ1-2; perhaps TRBD1 as D (6 bases). This CDR3 has 15 amino acids. Germline CDR1 and CDR2: MNHEY and SMNVEV (reference sequence). Trimming took off 4 bases at V and 2 bases at J, with 14 bases between the two ends. CDR3 sequence reads: CASSSQGLPNYGYTF. In nucleotides, the CDR3 is TGTGCCAGCAGTTCTCAGGGGTTACCAAACTATGGCTACACCTTC.

This chain links TRBV7-2 with TRBJ2-7, with D possibly being TRBD1 (6 bases). The ends were cut back, 5 bases at V and 0 bases at J, with 14 bases in the middle. Germline-derived CDR1 and CDR2 are SGHTA and FQGNSA. This CDR3 contains 15 residues. CDR3 loop: CASSLRQAGSYEQYF. The CDR3 region has the DNA TGTGCCAGCAGCCTCCGACAGGCAGGCTCCTACGAGCAGTACTTC.

The gene calls are TRBV11-2 and TRBJ2-1; tentative D call: TRBD1 (6 bases). The CDR3 is 13 amino acids. Germline V gives CDR1 SGHAT, CDR2 FQNNGV. V was clipped by 6 bases and J by 12 bases, with 18 bases between them. The chain's CDR3 is CASRRGTVGVQFF. DNA for the CDR3: TGTGCCAGCAGGAGGGGGACCGTGGGAGTGCAGTTCTTC.

V usage is TRBV19 and J usage is TRBJ1-5, with D possibly being TRBD1 (5 bases). The germline V gene encodes CDR1 LNHDA and CDR2 SQIVND (reference sequence). This CDR3 region has 13 residues. V shed 6 bases and J shed 8 bases, with 14 bases lying between them. The CDR3 sequence is CASSRQSWEPQHF. CDR3 DNA: TGTGCCAGTAGCCGACAGAGTTGGGAGCCCCAGCATTTT.

The chain employs TRBV4-1 and TRBJ1-4, with TRBD1 matching 11 bases. V trimming: 3 bases; J trimming: 7 bases; junction bases outside the gene matches: 4. The CDR3 covers 15 residues. The germline CDR1 and CDR2 sequences are MGHRA and YSYEKL. The CDR3 reads CASSQSGTGGEKLFF. The CDR3, as DNA: TGCGCCAGCAGCCAGTCCGGGACAGGGGGTGAAAAACTGTTTTTT.